One T cell receptor (beta chain) is described in this entry. Its specificity is not known. This cohort consisted of healthy bone marrow donors. CDR1 SEHNR and CDR2 FQNEAQ come from the germline V gene (reference sequence). With 7 bases removed from V and 0 bases from J, the gap between germline ends came to 10 bases. This CDR3 contains 13 residues. This PCR relied on a set of 60 Vbeta primers and 13 Jbeta primers. Method: immunoSEQ multiplex PCR; TCRdb's copy keeps in-frame clones and lacks some. The table has some 41,000 clones, roughly half seen once. This sample is drawn from a study of cytomegalovirus exposure and HLA in healthy donors. Study background: The early release's HLA-typed donors yielded some 85 million unique TCRs. Study observations and caveats: The study found most TCR sequences rare, yet found some public TCRs in many donors.

The chain is built from TRBV7-9 and TRBJ2-7; no firm D call. The sample was PBMCs. The sequence was collected from a man aged 60 to 69 in good health and CMV-seronegative. In nucleotides, the CDR3 is TGTGCCAGCAAAGAGGCTAGCTCCTACGAGCAGTACTTC. Its protein product is CASKEASSYEQYF.